These 9 T cell receptor beta chains originate from one sample sequenced in a study of shared clonotypes between healthy human individuals. TCRdb's copy holds only in-frame clones and misses some; the assay was immunoSEQ multiplex PCR. The sample consists of 2 million to 2.5 million clones, 80% to 95% of them appearing once. What was sequenced was naive CD4+ T cells from PBMCs. Subset in this sample: CD45RA+ positively selected. Receptors were obtained from a man between 18 and 35 years old in good health. Some clones in this sample may be carry-over from other donors' samples.

The chain couples TRBV18 to TRBJ2-1, with 9 bases lining up with TRBD2. The CDR3 contains 16 residues. V shed 4 bases and J 0 bases; nucleotides not matched to a gene: 4. Per the germline V gene, CDR1 is KGHSH and CDR2 is LQKENI. The CDR3 loop is CASSRLAVSSYNEQFF. The CDR3 DNA reads TGTGCCAGCTCACGACTAGCGGTTAGCTCCTACAATGAGCAGTTCTTC.

The chain has TRBV6-1 and TRBJ1-1; D is undetermined. The CDR3 contains 14 residues. The ends were cut back, 6 bases at V and 6 bases at J, with 17 bases in the middle. CDR1 is MNHNS and CDR2 is SASEGT in the germline V gene. The chain's CDR3 is CASRPTDWSAEAFF. Written as DNA, the CDR3 is TGTGCCAGCAGGCCGACGGACTGGAGCGCTGAAGCTTTCTTT.

The chain uses TRBV28 and TRBJ2-7; D is ambiguous. The CDR3 is 14 residues long. Germline V lookup: CDR1 MDHEN, CDR2 SYDVKM. V lost 6 bases, J lost 1 base, and 13 bases lay in between. CDR3 nucleotides: TGTGCCAGCAGCTACCCCGACGGATCCTACGAGCAGTACTTC. As protein: CASSYPDGSYEQYF.

The V call is TRBV29-1, the J call TRBJ1-1; D not certain. The germline V and J ends were trimmed by 8 bases and 0 bases, with 10 bases remaining between them. Germline V CDR1 and CDR2: SQVTM, ANQGSEA. The CDR3 consists of 12 residues. The CDR3 nucleotides read TGCAGCCACCAGCCAGTGAACACTGAAGCTTTCTTT. Protein product: CSHQPVNTEAFF.

The V call is TRBV28, the J call TRBJ1-3; D might be TRBD1 (6 bases). V was cut by 5 bases and J by 0 bases, with 11 bases left in between. The V gene's germline CDR1 is MDHEN and CDR2 SYDVKM. CDR3 length: 15 amino acids. The CDR3 DNA sequence: TGTGCCAGCAGTGAGACAGGTTCCTCTGGAAACACCATATATTTT. Translated, it gives CASSETGSSGNTIYF.

In its sample, this clone was seen once. The CDR3 DNA sequence: TGTGCCAGCCTAGGGACTAGCGGGAGCTACGAGCAGTACTTC. Residues: CASLGTSGSYEQYF. V and J are TRBV7-9 and TRBJ2-5; 14 bases match TRBD2. The J call is doubtful: the DNA matches TRBJ2-7 better. The CDR3 runs to 14 residues. Germline-derived CDR1 and CDR2 are SEHNR and FQNEAQ (reference sequence).

The rearrangement uses TRBV28 and TRBJ1-5; D might be TRBD1 (5 bases). Germline assignment: CDR1 MDHEN and CDR2 SYDVKM. This CDR3 is built from 18 residues. V was cut by 3 bases and J by 0 bases, with 18 bases left in between. The CDR3 DNA reads TGTGCCAGCAGTTTTGGGACTCCTACAGCCGTTAGCAATCAGCCCCAGCATTTT. Amino acids: CASSFGTPTAVSNQPQHF.

As concerns this clone: This sample also contains other DNA sequences that code for the same CDR3. The J gene is TRBJ2-3, the V gene TRBV9; D is ambiguous. The CDR3 runs 14 residues. Trimming took 1 base from V and 1 from J, leaving 7 bases between them. CDR1 and CDR2 (germline): SGDLS, YYNGEE. The CDR3 sequence: CASSVYPGTDTQYF. Written as DNA, the CDR3 is TGTGCCAGCAGCGTATATCCTGGCACAGATACGCAGTATTTT.

V is TRBV30 and J is TRBJ1-1; D gene uncertain. Germline CDR1 is GTSNPN and CDR2 is SVGIG (reference sequence). V was shortened by 3 bases and J by 7 bases, with 15 bases between the two germline ends. This CDR3 contains 13 residues. The CDR3 here is CAWRARAAGEAFF. CDR3 bases: TGTGCCTGGAGAGCCCGGGCGGCAGGTGAAGCTTTCTTT.